This T cell receptor beta chain is from a study of blood T cell dynamics during melanoma immunotherapy (TCRdb year 2020). Background on the whole study: The patients had metastatic melanoma and were given first-line pembrolizumab or nivolumab plus ipilimumab as standard of care in the United Kingdom. To find early correlates of response, the study profiled the peripheral T cell receptor repertoires of patients with metastatic melanoma both before and after one cycle of checkpoint inhibitor therapy. Consecutive patients formed a training cohort, and a further independent group of patients from the same centre was pooled into an external validation set. Overall results and qualifications from the work: The study was unable to establish whether the T cell clones driving the repertoire changes were melanoma-specific or instead reflected general immune activation. The relatively small sample size was recognized as a factor that could limit how well the results generalize. Of the sorted CD8+ subsets, TIE cells had both the highest clonality and the greatest similarity to cfDNA CDR3 sequences, which suggests active turnover converging on dominant clones.

What the time point label conveys for this sample: week 3, after first cycle of checkpoint inhibitor. Blood samples were taken at two points: before treatment (T0) and at week 3 (W3), which came after the first cycle of checkpoint blockade. Except for a couple of patients with rapid clinical progression, response was assessed 12 weeks after the first infusion by RECIST 1.1; disease control meant complete response, partial response or stable disease. Any patient who had received prior systemic cancer treatment, was on concomitant immunosuppressant therapy or had synchronous other active malignancies was excluded. Sorted CD8+ memory and naive T cell subsets were sequenced at T0 and W3 from six patients, three progressing and three with disease control. PBMC were isolated from blood with Lymphoprep and SepMate tubes, followed by red cell lysis. DNA from PBMC and sorted T cell subsets was extracted with QIAamp DNA Blood Mini kits. Before DNA extraction, CD8+ T cell subsets were live-sorted on a FACSAria III cytometer and then frozen. For flow cytometry, fresh PBMC were kept at 4 degrees C in PBS with roughly 1.9% fetal bovine serum and analyzed within 24 hours.

Concerning this clone itself: There is no known antigen for this receptor. No clone much larger than this one lies a single base away; base qualities are absent.

For each sorted CD8+ T cell subset, the entire amount of extracted DNA was loaded into the assay. TCR beta CDR3 sequences were amplified from genomic DNA using the immunoSEQ TCRb Assay kit according to manufacturer instructions. The KAPA Library Quantification Kit for Illumina platforms was used to quantify the pooled libraries by qPCR. Pooled libraries were sequenced on an Illumina NextSeq 500, clustered at about 0.55-1.1 pM. Processing in the source paper ran as follows. TCR data were analyzed with immunoSEQ ANALYZER and the R LymphoSeq package. A rearrangement efficiency score was calculated as productive divided by the sum of productive and non-productive CDR3 sequences. Clonality was assessed using the Gini coefficient and diversity using the Renyi index at alpha=1, with pairwise comparisons between timepoints within each patient. Clonal relatedness used an edit distance of 3, and repertoire similarity used the Bhattacharyya coefficient, both computed in LymphoSeq. To classify response, a linear discriminant analysis based on week-3 changes in clonality and diversity was built with the R MASS and caret packages. Entries here come from immuneACCESS through TCRdb and include only in-frame sequences with V and J called. Some clones fail to appear in such tables; in the studies checked, an unresolved V gene covers under half of the shortfall, and the cause of the remainder is unknown. From that table come the V and J calls and clone size; the DNA was used to work out D and trimming. Within this sample are a few thousand clones, with about 96% of them counted one time only. The ten largest clones capture 0.5% to 0.55% of the sample.

The germline V gene sets CDR1 to SQVTM and CDR2 to ANQGSEA. The CDR3 spans 11 residues, from the cysteine through the phenylalanine. Only CDR3 DNA remains: 33 bases, in frame from the first base. Trimming costs V 6 bases and J 6 bases, and their ends lie 11 bases apart. The sequence was obtained from a human donor with melanoma. The source was effector memory CD8+ T cells from blood, collected from a patient treated with checkpoint blockade. The chain employs TRBV29-1 and TRBJ1-1, with the D gene not confidently named. The DNA sequence is TGCAGCGTCCCTGACCTTCCTGAAGCTTTCTTT. This translates into CSVPDLPEAFF.